This T cell receptor beta chain is drawn from a study of T cells in Graves' hyperthyroidism and ophthalmopathy. Amplified regions were TCR beta CDR3 sequences from RNA transcripts. First-round RT-PCR targeting the TCR CDR3 was performed with the HTBI primer set. TCRdb processed the multiplex PCR reads anew with MiXCR; each CDR3 protein has one entry. Of under 400,000 distinct CDR3 sequences in the sample, about 16% were seen once. In its sample, this clonotype was seen many times. The specimen was blood. The sequence was collected from a woman aged 55-69 years with Graves' ophthalmopathy.

The CDR3 spells CASSERQYNEQFF. DNA for the CDR3: TGTGCCAGCAGCGAGCGGCAGTACAATGAGCAGTTCTTC. V usage is TRBV7-9 and J usage is TRBJ2-1, with D perhaps TRBD2 (5 bases). This CDR3 region has 13 residues. V dropped 5 bases and J dropped 4 bases, with 9 bases sitting between them. Germline V gives CDR1 SEHNR, CDR2 FQNEAQ (reference sequence).